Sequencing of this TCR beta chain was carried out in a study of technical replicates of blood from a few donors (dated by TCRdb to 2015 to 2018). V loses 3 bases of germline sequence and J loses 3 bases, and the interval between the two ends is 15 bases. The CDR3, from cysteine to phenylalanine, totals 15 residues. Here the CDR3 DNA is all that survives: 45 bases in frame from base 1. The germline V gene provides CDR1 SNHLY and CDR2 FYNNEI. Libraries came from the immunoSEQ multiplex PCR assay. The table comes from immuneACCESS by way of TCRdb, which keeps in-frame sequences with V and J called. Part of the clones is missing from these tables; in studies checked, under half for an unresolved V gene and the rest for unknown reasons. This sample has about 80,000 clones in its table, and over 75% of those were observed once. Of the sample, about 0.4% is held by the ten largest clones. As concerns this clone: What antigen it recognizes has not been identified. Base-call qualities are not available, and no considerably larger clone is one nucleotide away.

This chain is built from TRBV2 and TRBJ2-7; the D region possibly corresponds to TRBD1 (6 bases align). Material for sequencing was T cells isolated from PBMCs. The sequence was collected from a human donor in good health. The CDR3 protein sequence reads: CASSDSPGHLYEQYF. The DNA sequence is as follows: TGTGCCAGCAGTGATTCCCCGGGACATCTCTACGAGCAGTACTTC.